This TCR beta chain was identified during a study of early T cells in non-severe SARS-CoV-2 infection. Each CDR3 protein gets one entry after TCRdb re-called the 5' RACE reads with MiXCR. Found here are tens of thousands of distinct CDR3 sequences, around 9% of them singletons; the top ten hold about 12%. This receptor was obtained from an adult who was a healthcare worker with PCR-confirmed SARS-CoV-2 infection or an uninfected control (not recorded which). Sample: whole blood.

The CDR3 bases are TGTGCCAGCAGAAGACTAGCGGGGGGCGACTACACAGATACGCAGTATTTT. It translates to CASRRLAGGDYTDTQYF. The chain joins TRBV12-3 or TRBV12-4 to TRBJ2-3, with TRBD2 matching over 13 bases. The CDR3 sequence is 17 residues long. The V and J ends lost 6 bases and 2 bases, in that order; junction bases with no gene match: 8.